These 25 T cell receptor beta chains were sequenced from one sample in a study of cytomegalovirus exposure and HLA in healthy donors (dated by TCRdb to about 2017). The library was prepared using the immunoSEQ multiplex PCR assay. TCRdb's version of the immuneACCESS table is confined to in-frame rearrangements and falls short of the full clone set. An unresolved V gene accounts for under half of the shortfall where checked; the remainder is of unknown origin. In this sample the table shows approximately 65,000 clones, under 96% of which occur a single time. The ten most abundant clones make up roughly 5% of the sample. The sample consisted of PBMCs. Receptors originate from a woman younger than 30 in good health and CMV-seropositive.

This clone was recorded only once. The chain is built from TRBV5-1 and TRBJ2-2; 8 bases match TRBD1. Germline assignment: CDR1 SGHRS and CDR2 YFSETQ. The V segment lost 4 bases and the J segment 3 bases; nucleotides outside the gene matches: 2. This CDR3 has 14 residues. DNA for the CDR3: TGCGCCAGCAGCACGACAGGGGACACCGGGGAGCTGTTTTTT. This encodes CASSTTGDTGELFF.

This chain joins TRBV11-2 and TRBJ1-2, with D possibly matching TRBD1 (5 bases). CDR3 length equals 13 residues. The V gene's germline CDR1 is SGHAT and CDR2 FQNNGV. Trimming shortened V by 2 bases and J by 7 bases, and 11 bases separated the two germline ends. This CDR3 is CASSLPGGGGYTF. CDR3 nucleotides: TGTGCCAGCAGCTTACCCGGGGGAGGTGGCTACACCTTC.

J is TRBJ2-7 and V is TRBV5-5; 7 bases are a match to TRBD2. Germline V gives CDR1 SGHKS, CDR2 YYEKEE (reference sequence). This CDR3 has 16 amino acids. Losses at the gene ends were 3 bases for V and 2 bases for J; bases not matched to a gene: 11. DNA for the CDR3: TGTGCCAGCAGCTCGAAGGCGGGAGAGGGAACCTACGAGCAGTACTTC. Amino acids: CASSSKAGEGTYEQYF.

The chain has TRBV5-1 and TRBJ1-5; D might be TRBD1 (5 bases). Trimming removed 4 bases from V and 4 bases from J, with 12 bases in between. Germline values: CDR1 SGHRS, CDR2 YFSETQ. There are 14 residues in the CDR3. As DNA, the CDR3 is TGCGCCAGCAGCCCCGGGGGTCAGAATCAGCCCCAGCATTTT. Residues: CASSPGGQNQPQHF.

This rearrangement joins TRBV19 to TRBJ2-4; tentatively, D is TRBD1 (6 bases). CDR3 length: 16 residues. Trimming left V 4 bases short and J 6 bases short, with 19 bases between. Germline V gives CDR1 LNHDA, CDR2 SQIVND (reference sequence). The CDR3 DNA is TGTGCCAGTAGTAAAACGACAGGTACAGGCTCAAACATTCAGTACTTC. It encodes CASSKTTGTGSNIQYF.

The table lists this clone with a count of one. This chain joins TRBV6-6 and TRBJ2-7; TRBD2 matches at 8 bases. The germline CDR1 and CDR2 sequences are MNHNY and SVGAGI (reference sequence). After removal of 6 bases from V and 3 bases from J, the junction contained 13 bases not matched to a gene. This CDR3 has 16 amino acids. CDR3 nucleotides: TGTGCCAGCAGGCAGGGGAGCGGGAGAAGTTTCTACGAGCAGTACTTC. Amino acid sequence: CASRQGSGRSFYEQYF.

The genes are TRBV28 and TRBJ1-5; perhaps TRBD1 as D (6 bases). The ends were cut back, 6 bases at V and 4 bases at J, with 13 bases in the middle. The germline CDR1 and CDR2 sequences are MDHEN and SYDVKM. The CDR3 has 14 residues. CDR3 in amino acids: CASRTQGSNQPQHF. In nucleotides, the CDR3 is TGTGCCAGCAGGACACAGGGTTCGAATCAGCCCCAGCATTTT.

The chain recombines TRBV11-2 with TRBJ2-1; the match to TRBD2 covers 9 bases. V shed 5 bases and J 5 bases; nucleotides not matched to a gene: 13. The CDR3 runs to 17 residues. Germline loops: CDR1 SGHAT, CDR2 FQNNGV. CDR3 loop: CASSHYRRLAENNEQFF. The DNA of the CDR3 is TGTGCCAGCAGCCATTACCGGCGACTAGCGGAAAACAATGAGCAGTTCTTC.

The V call is TRBV18, the J call TRBJ2-2, with TRBD2 as a possible D gene (5 bases). V lost 0 bases and J 0 bases, leaving 8 bases between the germline ends. Germline CDR1 KGHSH, CDR2 LQKENI. The CDR3 is 16 amino acids. This chain's CDR3 is CASSPPGSPNTGELFF. CDR3 nucleotides: TGTGCCAGCTCACCACCAGGGAGCCCGAACACCGGGGAGCTGTTTTTT. The complete variable domain, with remaining parts taken from reference TRBV18 and TRBJ2-2, reads NAGVMQNPRHLVRRRGQEARLRCSPMKGHSHVYWYRQLPEEGLKFMVYLQKENIIDESGMPKERFSAEFPKEGPSILRIQQVVRGDSAAYFCASSPPGSPNTGELFFGEGSRLTVL.

This chain uses TRBV5-1 with TRBJ2-1; tentative D call: TRBD2 (5 bases). Trimming pared 0 bases from V and 13 bases from J, leaving 17 bases between. Germline V gene sequence: CDR1 SGHRS, CDR2 YFSETQ. This CDR3 spans 14 amino acids. The CDR3 reads CASSLAGGSSNQFF. In DNA form, the CDR3 reads TGCGCCAGCAGCTTGGCGGGTGGGTCTAGCAATCAGTTCTTC.

This chain joins TRBV7-9 and TRBJ1-4; TRBD1 might be the D (5 bases). The CDR3 covers 15 residues. The germline V and J ends were trimmed by 1 base and 7 bases, with 13 bases remaining between them. Looked up from germline, CDR1 is SEHNR and CDR2 is FQNEAQ (reference sequence). Here the CDR3 reads CASSLDTGSIEKLFF. The CDR3, as DNA: TGTGCCAGCAGCTTAGATACAGGCAGCATTGAAAAACTGTTTTTT.

The V gene is TRBV13, the J gene TRBJ2-7; TRBD1 matches 10 bases. This CDR3 region has 15 residues. The V gene's germline CDR1 is PRHDT and CDR2 FYEKMQ (reference sequence). V lost 4 bases and J lost 3; bases outside the gene matches: 6. CDR3: CASSWDRDRGYEQYF. The DNA of the CDR3 is TGTGCCAGCAGCTGGGACCGGGACAGGGGCTACGAGCAGTACTTC.

The V and J genes are TRBV29-1 and TRBJ2-5; possible D gene TRBD2, 6 bases. V was trimmed by 4 bases and J by 1 base, leaving 10 bases between them. The CDR3 runs 13 residues. In germline, CDR1 is SQVTM, CDR2 ANQGSEA. This chain's CDR3 is CSVGQGLQETQYF. Written as DNA, the CDR3 is TGCAGCGTTGGTCAGGGACTCCAAGAGACCCAGTACTTC.

The genes are TRBV28 and TRBJ2-7; 8 nucleotides match TRBD1. Germline V gives CDR1 MDHEN, CDR2 SYDVKM. V lost 3 bases, J lost 0 bases, and 1 base stayed unmatched. This CDR3 has 14 amino acids. The CDR3 bases are TGTGCCAGCAGTTTGACAGGGGTCTCCTACGAGCAGTACTTC. Amino acids: CASSLTGVSYEQYF.

The chain is built from TRBV27 and TRBJ2-1, with 13 bases aligning to TRBD2. The CDR3 extends over 18 amino acids. V was clipped by 6 bases and J by 0 bases; unmatched bases: 8. CDR1 MNHEY and CDR2 SMNVEV come from the germline V gene (reference sequence). The DNA for the CDR3 is TGTGCCAGCAGCCTAAGGTGGACTAGCGGGAGCTCCTACAATGAGCAGTTCTTC. Residues: CASSLRWTSGSSYNEQFF.

This chain joins TRBV29-1 and TRBJ2-4; perhaps TRBD1 as D (6 bases). Germline CDR1 is SQVTM and CDR2 is ANQGSEA. V lost 6 bases and J 1 base, leaving 13 bases between the germline ends. This CDR3 spans 14 amino acids. The CDR3 DNA reads TGCAGCGTCGGGTCAGGACAGGCCAAAAACATTCAGTACTTC. Protein product: CSVGSGQAKNIQYF.

DNA for the CDR3: TGCAGCGTTGAAAGACAGGGGGTAGGTGAGCAGTTCTTC. Protein sequence: CSVERQGVGEQFF. V is TRBV29-1 and J is TRBJ2-1; TRBD1 matches at 9 bases. The CDR3 length is 13 residues. V was clipped by 2 bases and J by 9 bases; unmatched bases: 5. The germline V gene has CDR1 SQVTM and CDR2 ANQGSEA.

The chain joins TRBV28 to TRBJ2-3, with 7 positions matching TRBD2. The V segment lost 6 bases and the J segment 1 base; nucleotides outside the gene matches: 13. The CDR3 has 17 residues. In germline, CDR1 is MDHEN, CDR2 SYDVKM. CDR3 coding DNA: TGTGCCAGCAGATTAGGGGCCGGGACTACTCGCACAGATACGCAGTATTTT. Translated, it gives CASRLGAGTTRTDTQYF.

The chain couples TRBV11-3 to TRBJ2-1, with a weak D call TRBD1 (5 bases). The CDR3 spans 13 residues. Germline loops: CDR1 SGHNT, CDR2 YENEEA. V was clipped by 1 base and J by 10 bases, with 11 bases between them. This CDR3 reads CASSLAQRQEQFF. CDR3 in DNA: TGTGCCAGCAGCTTAGCTCAGCGACAGGAGCAGTTCTTC.

This chain uses TRBV29-1 with TRBJ2-5, with D possibly TRBD1 on 5 matching bases. The ends were cut back, 3 bases at V and 5 bases at J, with 10 bases in the middle. This CDR3 has 12 residues. Germline CDR1 reads SQVTM; CDR2 reads ANQGSEA. This chain's CDR3 is CSVDRVGETQYF. Here the CDR3 DNA reads TGCAGCGTTGACAGGGTTGGGGAGACCCAGTACTTC.

The rearrangement uses TRBV11-3 and TRBJ2-7; D perhaps matches TRBD2 (6 bases). The CDR3 has 14 residues. The V and J ends lost 4 bases and 2 bases respectively, with 12 bases between them. Germline V gives CDR1 SGHNT, CDR2 YENEEA. DNA of the CDR3: TGTGCCAGCAGCTACCCCGGGACTCCCTACGAGCAGTACTTC. This translates into CASSYPGTPYEQYF.

The J gene is TRBJ2-1, the V gene TRBV11-2; TRBD2 aligns across 7 bases. Germline V gene lookup returns CDR1 SGHAT and CDR2 FQNNGV. V was clipped by 4 bases and J by 0 bases; unmatched bases: 3. The CDR3 sequence is 15 residues long. Here the CDR3 reads CASSSGRASYNEQFF. For the CDR3, the DNA is TGTGCCAGCAGCTCGGGGAGGGCCTCCTACAATGAGCAGTTCTTC.

The chain combines TRBV6-5 with TRBJ2-7, with 11 bases lining up with TRBD2. Looked up from germline, CDR1 is MNHEY and CDR2 is SVGAGI. CDR3 size: 15 residues. V lost 4 bases and J lost 6; bases outside the gene matches: 8. CDR3 DNA: TGTGCCAGCAGTTTCTCTACTAGCGGGAGAACCGAGCAGTACTTC. The encoded protein is CASSFSTSGRTEQYF.

This clone was recorded once. This chain joins TRBV7-9 and TRBJ1-3; possible D gene TRBD1, 5 bases. Germline V lookup: CDR1 SEHNR, CDR2 FQNEAQ (reference sequence). This CDR3 has 14 residues. The germline V and J ends were trimmed by 5 bases and 2 bases, with 10 bases remaining between them. In DNA form, the CDR3 reads TGTGCCAGCAGCAGAGAACAGGCTGGAAACACCATATATTTT. Residues: CASSREQAGNTIYF.

V is TRBV14 and J is TRBJ1-1; tentative D call: TRBD1 (5 bases). The germline V gene has CDR1 SGHDN and CDR2 FVKESK. The CDR3 is 17 residues long. Between the trimmed V and J ends, which lost 0 bases and 3 bases, there was a span of 17 bases. DNA of the CDR3: TGTGCCAGCAGCCAAGAGTGGGGGGGGTTTGGCCACACTGAAGCTTTCTTT. This sequence encodes CASSQEWGGFGHTEAFF.